Below are 25 T cell receptor beta chains sequenced from a single sample in a study of blood T cell repertoires in COVID-19. Sequencing used immunoSEQ multiplex PCR; TCRdb keeps in-frame clones, though not all of them. The sample has 270,000 or so clones, roughly 89% seen once; the top ten hold roughly 2.2%. Material for sequencing was peripheral blood. The receptor set was obtained from an older woman with COVID-19, enrolled during active disease.

This chain joins TRBV4-2 and TRBJ1-1; 8 bases align to TRBD1. Trimming cost V 0 bases and J 11 bases; bases outside gene matches: 8. From germline, CDR1 is LGHNA and CDR2 YNFKEQ. The length of the CDR3 is 14 residues. The CDR3 protein is CASSQDVGQGRAFF. CDR3 sequence (DNA): TGTGCCAGCAGCCAAGATGTAGGACAGGGTCGGGCTTTCTTT.

J is TRBJ2-1 and V is TRBV5-1, with D possibly being TRBD1 (6 bases). This CDR3 spans 16 amino acids. Germline V lookup: CDR1 SGHRS, CDR2 YFSETQ. Trimming pared 4 bases from V and 1 base from J, leaving 15 bases between. As DNA, the CDR3 is TGCGCCAGCAGCCTGGCAGGGGACCATTCCTACAATGAGCAGTTCTTC. This encodes CASSLAGDHSYNEQFF.

The chain recombines TRBV5-1 with TRBJ2-2, with TRBD1 as a possible D gene (5 bases). The CDR3 has 17 amino acids. Germline V gives CDR1 SGHRS, CDR2 YFSETQ. Trimming pared 2 bases from V and 5 bases from J, leaving 19 bases between. CDR3 in amino acids: CASSFVRNRPGTGELFF. The CDR3 region has the DNA TGCGCCAGCAGCTTTGTTCGGAACAGGCCTGGAACCGGGGAGCTGTTTTTT. Variable domain in full (rest from reference TRBV5-1 and TRBJ2-2): KAGVTQTPRYLIKTRGQQVTLSCSPISGHRSVSWYQQTPGQGLQFLFEYFSETQRNKGNFPGRFSGRQFSNSRSEMNVSTLELGDSALYLCASSFVRNRPGTGELFFGEGSRLTVL.

The rearrangement joins TRBV11-2 to TRBJ1-1; possibly TRBD1 for D (5 bases). Germline-derived CDR1 and CDR2 are SGHAT and FQNNGV. CDR3 length equals 14 residues. V was pared by 3 bases and J by 4 bases, with 12 bases between. CDR3 sequence: CASSFSDMRTEAFF. CDR3 nucleotides: TGTGCCAGCAGCTTCTCGGACATGCGCACTGAAGCTTTCTTT. The complete variable domain, with remaining parts taken from reference TRBV11-2 and TRBJ1-1, reads EAGVAQSPRYKIIEKRQSVAFWCNPISGHATLYWYQQILGQGPKLLIQFQNNGVVDDSQLPKDRFSAERLKGVDSTLKIQPAKLEDSAVYLCASSFSDMRTEAFFGQGTRLTVV.

The V and J genes are TRBV3-1 (or the pseudogene TRBV3-2) and TRBJ2-5; 8 bases align to TRBD2. Per the germline V gene, CDR1 is LGHDT and CDR2 is YNNKEL (reference sequence). V dropped 4 bases and J dropped 3; count of bases not matched to a gene: 13. This CDR3 has 17 amino acids. DNA of the CDR3: TGTGCCAGCAGCCCCAACTTTAGCGGGGCAATAAAAGAGACCCAGTACTTC. Translation: CASSPNFSGAIKETQYF.

The chain has TRBV3-1 (or the pseudogene TRBV3-2) and TRBJ2-1, with 11 bases aligning to TRBD1. V dropped 3 bases and J dropped 9; count of bases not matched to a gene: 1. The CDR3 sequence is 13 residues long. CDR1 and CDR2 (germline): LGHDT, YNNKEL (reference sequence). In nucleotides, the CDR3 is TGTGCCAGCAGCCAGGGGACAGGGGGTGAGCAGTTCTTC. Its protein product is CASSQGTGGEQFF.

The chain combines TRBV6-5 with TRBJ1-5, with a possible D match to TRBD1 (5 bases). This CDR3 region has 12 residues. Between the trimmed V and J ends, which lost 8 bases and 5 bases, there was a span of 10 bases. Germline V gene sequence: CDR1 MNHEY, CDR2 SVGAGI. The CDR3, as DNA: TGTGCCAGCGTCCAGGGCCATCAGCCCCAGCATTTT. Translated, it gives CASVQGHQPQHF.

The chain is built from TRBV30 and TRBJ2-5; D gene unclear. Germline loops: CDR1 GTSNPN, CDR2 SVGIG (reference sequence). The CDR3 loop spans 11 amino acids. V gave up 4 bases and J gave up 1 base, with 4 bases separating them. Here the CDR3 DNA reads TGTGCCTGGACGTCCCAAGAGACCCAGTACTTC. Translating gives CAWTSQETQYF.

This clone was seen once. The CDR3 is CALFRRQGRGNTGELFF. The CDR3, as DNA: TGTGCCCTTTTTAGGAGACAGGGCAGGGGAAACACCGGGGAGCTGTTTTTT. The chain uses TRBV7-9 and TRBJ2-2, with TRBD1 matching 7 bases. Germline V CDR1 and CDR2: SEHNR, FQNEAQ (reference sequence). This CDR3 region has 17 residues. The trim removed 11 bases at V and 2 bases at J, leaving 17 bases unmatched. Combining the CDR3 with reference TRBV7-9 and TRBJ2-2 gives the whole variable domain DTGVSQNPRHKITKRGQNVTFRCDPISEHNRLYWYRQTLGQGPEFLTYFQNEAQLEKSRLLSDRFSAERPKGSFSTLEIQRTEQGDSAMYLCALFRRQGRGNTGELFFGEGSRLTVL.

The rearrangement links TRBV18 to TRBJ2-5; D unclear. The CDR3 contains 11 residues. Germline V lookup: CDR1 KGHSH, CDR2 LQKENI. The V gene lost 6 bases and the J gene lost 5 bases, with 7 bases spanning the gap. The CDR3 spells CASSPSETQYF. CDR3 in DNA: TGTGCCAGCTCCCCTTCGGAGACCCAGTACTTC.

This clone appeared once. This chain connects TRBV7-9 to TRBJ1-5, with D perhaps TRBD1 (5 bases). Germline loops: CDR1 SEHNR, CDR2 FQNEAQ (reference sequence). Trimming removed 6 bases at V and 2 bases at J, with 11 bases between. This CDR3 has 14 amino acids. The CDR3 DNA reads TGTGCCAGCAGTAGCCCGGGGGGCAATCAGCCCCAGCATTTT. This translates into CASSSPGGNQPQHF.

The rearrangement links TRBV5-4 to TRBJ2-2; TRBD1 aligns across 7 bases. The V segment lost 4 bases and the J segment 5 bases; nucleotides outside the gene matches: 8. CDR3 length: 15 amino acids. Germline values: CDR1 SGHNT, CDR2 YYREEE (reference sequence). The CDR3 is CASSRGTDFTGELFF. CDR3 DNA sequence: TGTGCCAGCAGCCGAGGGACAGATTTTACCGGGGAGCTGTTTTTT.

The J gene is TRBJ1-1, the V gene TRBV7-9, with a possible D match to TRBD1 (6 bases). Per germline, CDR1 SEHNR and CDR2 FQNEAQ (reference sequence). Deletions cut 5 bases from V and 5 bases from J, with 15 bases between. CDR3 length equals 14 residues. The CDR3 reads CASSRPGGLTEAFF. As DNA, the CDR3 is TGTGCCAGCAGCCGTCCCGGGGGGCTTACTGAAGCTTTCTTT.

This chain connects TRBV3-1 (or the pseudogene TRBV3-2) to TRBJ2-7, with TRBD2 matching over 11 bases. The V segment lost 6 bases and the J segment 3 bases; nucleotides outside the gene matches: 4. Germline V lookup: CDR1 LGHDT, CDR2 YNNKEL (reference sequence). The CDR3 is 14 residues long. CDR3 amino acids: CASRASGGLYEQYF. CDR3 in DNA: TGTGCCAGCAGAGCTAGCGGGGGGCTCTACGAGCAGTACTTC.

The chain has TRBV30 and TRBJ1-2; 7 bases agree with TRBD1. The J segment lost 7 bases and the V segment lost 2 bases, leaving 13 bases of the junction unmatched. Germline V lookup: CDR1 GTSNPN, CDR2 SVGIG (reference sequence). CDR3 length: 15 residues. CDR3 nucleotides: TGTGCCTGGAGTTCGTCGGTCAGGGGGATTGGTGGCTACACCTTC. Translation: CAWSSSVRGIGGYTF. The full variable domain, in which reference TRBV30 and TRBJ1-2 provide the parts outside the CDR3, is SQTIHQWPATLVQPVGSPLSLECTVEGTSNPNLYWYRQAAGRGLQLLFYSVGIGQISSEVPQNLSASRPQDRQFILSSKKLLLSDSGFYLCAWSSSVRGIGGYTFGSGTRLTVV.

The chain uses TRBV7-2 and TRBJ2-5, with 9 bases that match TRBD1. V dropped 5 bases and J dropped 3; count of bases not matched to a gene: 7. From germline, CDR1 is SGHTA and CDR2 FQGNSA. The CDR3 loop spans 15 amino acids. The CDR3 protein is CASSPRQGEKETQYF. CDR3 bases: TGTGCCAGCAGCCCCCGACAGGGGGAAAAAGAGACCCAGTACTTC.

V usage is TRBV4-1 and J usage is TRBJ1-1; no clear D gene. This CDR3 comprises 14 residues. In germline, CDR1 is MGHRA, CDR2 YSYEKL. V lost 1 base and J 0 bases, leaving 6 bases between the germline ends. The CDR3 reads CASSQVFMNTEAFF. CDR3 nucleotides: TGCGCCAGCAGCCAAGTTTTTATGAACACTGAAGCTTTCTTT.

The CDR3 region is CASSLGASGPYNEQFF. CDR3 bases: TGTGCCAGCAGCTTAGGTGCTAGCGGTCCTTACAATGAGCAGTTCTTC. The chain joins TRBV11-3 to TRBJ2-1, with 7 bases fitting TRBD2. V lost 1 base, J lost 4 bases, and 7 bases stayed unmatched. The CDR3 spans 16 residues. Germline V gene data show CDR1 as SGHNT and CDR2 as YENEEA.

The rearrangement links TRBV7-2 to TRBJ2-4; 7 bases align to TRBD2. The CDR3 is 16 amino acids. Trimming at V came to 5 bases and at J to 0 bases, leaving 7 bases not matched to a gene. Germline CDR1 SGHTA, CDR2 FQGNSA. This chain's CDR3 is CASSPGLNLAKNIQYF. CDR3 nucleotide sequence: TGTGCCAGCAGCCCGGGACTAAACTTAGCCAAAAACATTCAGTACTTC.

This clone was observed a few times. The chain has TRBV2 and TRBJ1-2, with a weak D call TRBD1 (5 bases). The V end was cut by 4 bases, the J end by 5 bases, with 8 bases between. The CDR3 is made up of 12 amino acids. CDR1 and CDR2 (germline): SNHLY, FYNNEI. The CDR3: CASSAGGYGYTF. The CDR3 DNA reads TGTGCCAGCAGTGCCGGGGGATATGGCTACACCTTC.

V and J are TRBV13 and TRBJ2-7; D perhaps matches TRBD2 (5 bases). Trimming took off 0 bases at V and 1 base at J, with 19 bases between the two ends. Per germline, CDR1 PRHDT and CDR2 FYEKMQ (reference sequence). CDR3 length: 18 residues. The CDR3 DNA follows: TGTGCCAGCAGCTTAGGGCAACTTTATTTAAGCGGATCCTACGAGCAGTACTTC. This gives the protein CASSLGQLYLSGSYEQYF.

CDR3 nucleotides: TGCGCCAGCAGTCCCTCGGGAGTAATGAACACTGAAGCTTTCTTT. Translation: CASSPSGVMNTEAFF. The gene calls are TRBV23-1 and TRBJ1-1, with D uncertain. TRBV23-1 is recorded as an ORF, its role being uncertain. The CDR3 runs to 15 residues. The V end was cut by 4 bases, the J end by 0 bases, with 12 bases between.

CDR3 sequence reads: CASSWDSRNQPQHF. The CDR3 nucleotides read TGTGCCAGCAGTTGGGACAGCCGCAATCAGCCCCAGCATTTT. The chain combines TRBV2 with TRBJ1-5, with 7 bases identical to TRBD1. V dropped 5 bases and J dropped 2; count of bases not matched to a gene: 3. This CDR3 is 14 amino acids long. Germline V gene lookup returns CDR1 SNHLY and CDR2 FYNNEI.

The rearrangement joins TRBV19 to TRBJ1-2; D is possibly TRBD1 (5 bases). V gave up 1 base and J gave up 8 bases, with 20 bases separating them. There are 16 residues in the CDR3. The germline CDR1 and CDR2 sequences are LNHDA and SQIVND (reference sequence). CDR3 in DNA: TGTGCCAGTAGTATAGTAGTGTTTGGGGCGAGAGAGGGCTACACCTTC. Translated: CASSIVVFGAREGYTF. Supplemented by reference TRBV19 and TRBJ1-2, the full variable domain reads DGGITQSPKYLFRKEGQNVTLSCEQNLNHDAMYWYRQDPGQGLRLIYYSQIVNDFQKGDIAEGYSVSREKKESFPLTVTSAQKNPTAFYLCASSIVVFGAREGYTFGSGTRLTVV.

The V and J genes are TRBV5-5 and TRBJ2-7; D may be TRBD1 (6 bases). Germline V lookup: CDR1 SGHKS, CDR2 YYEKEE (reference sequence). V lost 1 base, J lost 1 base, and 15 bases lay in between. The CDR3 loop spans 16 amino acids. CDR3: CASSLWDNRRSYEQYF. The CDR3 bases are TGTGCCAGCAGCTTGTGGGACAACCGTCGATCCTACGAGCAGTACTTC.